This record concerns one T cell receptor beta chain sequence. This sample was taken from a study of human T cells and chemical hapten exposure. The CDR3 contains 12 residues. The V end lost 8 bases, the J end lost 3 bases, and 11 bases lay between the germline ends. The germline V gene has CDR1 MNHEY and CDR2 SVGAGI. TCRdb independently ran MiXCR on the RACE reads; one entry per CDR3 protein. The sample lists 70,000 to 75,000 distinct CDR3 sequences; 25% to 40% were seen once. Time point: patch test 1, 2 weeks after DPC sensitization. As to treatment: therapeutic diphenylcyclopropenone sensitization with weekly scalp DPC.

The receptor was isolated from a middle-aged man with alopecia areata. Some clones in this sample may be carry-over from other donors' samples. Material: whole blood, obtained in connection with sensitization to the hapten diphenylcyclopropenone (DPC). The chain is built from TRBV6-5 and TRBJ2-7; weak D call: TRBD2 (6 bases). CDR3 nucleotides: TGTGCCAGCCGCCGGAGGGGCTACGAGCAGTACTTC. Translation: CASRRRGYEQYF.